This entry features one T cell receptor beta chain sequence. As yet, its antigen is unknown. Repertoires were generated with immunoSEQ multiplex PCR, while TCRdb's copy carries only in-frame clones and drops some. The sample yields about 47,000 clones, roughly 95% seen once. The sample is drawn from a study of graft-versus-host responses after intestinal transplantation. Study as a whole: The study gave all recipients anti-thymocyte globulin induction, then tacrolimus and steroids for three to four years.

This CDR3 has 14 residues. Germline CDR1 SGHDT, CDR2 YYEEEE. Trimming shortened V by 0 bases and J by 1 base, and 7 bases separated the two germline ends. The input for sequencing was unstimulated CD8+ T cells sorted from spleen or lymph node cells, taken before transplant. The receptor comes from a human donor who was the organ donor for an intestinal transplant. The chain is built from TRBV5-6 and TRBJ2-5, with D hard to call. CDR3 region: CASSLVAPQETQYF. CDR3 DNA sequence: TGTGCCAGCAGCTTGGTTGCGCCCCAAGAGACCCAGTACTTC. Together with reference TRBV5-6 and TRBJ2-5, the CDR3 gives the full variable domain: DAGVTQSPTHLIKTRGQQVTLRCSPKSGHDTVSWYQQALGQGPQFIFQYYEEEERQRGNFPDRFSGHQFPNYSSELNVNALLLGDSALYLCASSLVAPQETQYFGPGTRLLVL.